Presented here are 10 T cell receptor beta chains from one specimen sequenced in a study of T cell repertoires in cytomegalovirus infection. TCRdb re-called the reads with MiXCR, one entry per CDR3 protein. The sample yields 650,000 to 900,000 distinct CDR3 sequences, about 31% seen once. For these TCRs, the target antigens are not known. The specimen was cultured CD8+ T cells from PBMCs, collected from culture after CMV antigen stimulation. The receptor source for this set is a human donor in good health (CMV status not recorded). Some clones in this sample may be carry-over from other donors' samples.

The chain recombines TRBV5-1 with TRBJ2-2; 12 nucleotides match TRBD1. CDR1 is SGHRS, CDR2 YFSETQ, per germline. Trimming at V came to 4 bases and at J to 3 bases, leaving 4 bases not matched to a gene. This CDR3 is 16 amino acids long. The CDR3 sequence: CASSPGTGGDTGELFF. The CDR3, as DNA: TGCGCCAGCAGCCCGGGGACAGGGGGCGACACCGGGGAGCTGTTTTTT. The variable domain in full, with the rest retrieved from reference TRBV5-1 and TRBJ2-2, is KAGVTQTPRYLIKTRGQQVTLSCSPISGHRSVSWYQQTPGQGLQFLFEYFSETQRNKGNFPGRFSGRQFSNSRSEMNVSTLELGDSALYLCASSPGTGGDTGELFFGEGSRLTVL.

The gene calls are TRBV15 and TRBJ2-7; D uncertain. V lost 0 bases to trimming and J lost 1 base, with 10 bases between them. CDR1 is LNHNV and CDR2 is YYDKDF in the germline V gene (reference sequence). The CDR3 is made up of 15 amino acids. CDR3: CATSRDAASSYEQYF. The CDR3 region has the DNA TGTGCCACCAGCAGAGATGCGGCCTCGTCCTACGAGCAGTACTTC.

V usage is TRBV12-3 or TRBV12-4 and J usage is TRBJ2-2, with 9 bases identical to TRBD2. The CDR3 has 16 amino acids. Trimming took 1 base from V and 4 from J; bases not matched to a gene: 4. CDR3: CASSLGLAGSTGELFF. Here the CDR3 DNA reads TGTGCCAGCAGTTTAGGCCTAGCGGGGAGCACCGGGGAGCTGTTTTTT.

The chain has TRBV20-1 and TRBJ1-2; D might be TRBD1 (6 bases). Per germline, CDR1 DFQATT and CDR2 SNEGSKA (reference sequence). Trimming took 3 bases from V and 5 from J, leaving 25 bases between them. CDR3 length: 17 residues. CDR3 region: CSARLINRDLPIYGYTF. The CDR3 nucleotides are TGCAGTGCTAGGTTGATCAACAGGGATCTGCCGATTTATGGCTACACCTTC.

The J gene is TRBJ2-7, the V gene TRBV12-3 or TRBV12-4; 7 bases line up with TRBD2. The CDR3 runs to 15 residues. Germline trimming cut 5 bases from V and 0 bases from J; bases unmatched to any gene: 7. The CDR3 sequence: CASSPGGFSSYEQYF. The CDR3 region has the DNA TGTGCCAGCAGTCCCGGGGGGTTTAGCTCCTACGAGCAGTACTTC.

The V call is TRBV3-1, the J call TRBJ2-7; D remains unclear. Germline V lookup: CDR1 LGHDT, CDR2 YNNKEL (reference sequence). The CDR3 is made up of 13 amino acids. Trimming took off 3 bases at V and 0 bases at J, with 6 bases between the two ends. This chain's CDR3 is CASSQDSSYEQYV. CDR3 coding DNA: TGTGCCAGCAGCCAGGATAGCTCCTACGAGCAGTACGTC.

This clonotype was detected many times. CDR3 sequence reads: CASSLGSLQPQHF. The CDR3 nucleotides are TGTGCCAGCAGCTTAGGCAGTCTTCAGCCCCAGCATTTT. The gene calls are TRBV7-9 and TRBJ1-5; D gene ambiguous. CDR3 size: 13 residues. Trimming left V 1 base short and J 6 bases short, with 7 bases between. The germline CDR1 and CDR2 sequences are SEHNR and FQNEAQ (reference sequence).

Concerning this clonotype itself: Possible read error: a much larger clone is one base away. The rearrangement joins TRBV12-3 or TRBV12-4 to TRBJ2-7; the D gene is possibly TRBD1 (6 bases). The CDR3 has 18 residues. In nucleotides, the CDR3 is TGTGCCAGCAGTCCCCACCAAAATGACAGGTTCCCCTCCTCCGAGCAGTACTTC. It codes for CASSPHQNDRFPSSEQYF.

The chain employs TRBV29-1 and TRBJ2-2; 7 nucleotides agree with TRBD1. This CDR3 has 12 residues. The germline CDR1 and CDR2 sequences are SQVTM and ANQGSEA. V gave up 5 bases and J gave up 5 bases; unmatched junction bases: 2. The CDR3 DNA sequence: TGCAGCGTTTTACAGGGGACCGGGGAGCTGTTTTTT. It encodes CSVLQGTGELFF.

The chain combines TRBV7-6 with TRBJ2-7; tentative D call: TRBD1 (5 bases). Per the germline V gene, CDR1 is SGHVS and CDR2 is FNYEAQ. This CDR3 is built from 16 residues. V was clipped by 5 bases and J by 4 bases, with 21 bases between them. The CDR3 region is CASSLGRGAGVYEQYV. As DNA, the CDR3 is TGTGCCAGCAGCCTAGGTCGTGGGGCCGGAGTATACGAGCAGTACGTC.